The 26 T cell receptor beta chains in this list originate from one sample, sequenced in a study of blood T cell repertoires in COVID-19. This table comes from immunoSEQ multiplex PCR, and its TCRdb copy is limited to in-frame clones, with some not included. The table has about 400,000 clones, approximately 88% seen once. Sequencing was done on a sample of PBMCs or T cells enriched from blood (not recorded which). The receptors were gathered from a woman aged 35 to 49 with acute COVID-19.

The genes are TRBV20-1 and TRBJ2-1, with 11 bases fitting TRBD2. V lost 3 bases, J lost 8 bases, and 6 bases stayed unmatched. This CDR3 is built from 14 residues. The germline V gene encodes CDR1 DFQATT and CDR2 SNEGSKA (reference sequence). The CDR3 loop is CSASNLAGGYEQFF. The CDR3, as DNA: TGCAGTGCTAGTAATCTAGCGGGGGGCTATGAGCAGTTCTTC.

CDR3 nucleotides: TGTGCCAGCAGCTCCCCAGGGAAGCGGGGGGTTAACACCGGGGAGCTGTTTTTT. Encoded protein: CASSSPGKRGVNTGELFF. This chain joins TRBV9 and TRBJ2-2; the match to TRBD2 covers 9 bases. V gave up 4 bases and J gave up 2 bases; unmatched junction bases: 12. The CDR3 is made up of 18 amino acids. Germline V lookup: CDR1 SGDLS, CDR2 YYNGEE.

The chain links TRBV24-1 to TRBJ2-3, with 9 bases aligning to TRBD1. Trimming took 4 bases from V and 8 from J; bases not matched to a gene: 12. The CDR3 runs 16 residues. CDR1 and CDR2 from the germline V gene are KGHDR and SFDVKD. CDR3 DNA sequence: TGTGCCACCAGTGACCCCCGAACAGGGGGCACGGGTACGCAGTATTTT. Amino acids: CATSDPRTGGTGTQYF.

This sequence joins TRBV29-1 and TRBJ1-4; no definite D call. The CDR3 consists of 11 residues. Deletions cut 5 bases from V and 5 bases from J, with 6 bases between. CDR1 is SQVTM, CDR2 ANQGSEA, per germline. CDR3: CSVQSNEKLFF. CDR3 bases: TGCAGCGTTCAAAGCAATGAAAAACTGTTTTTT. Combining the CDR3 with reference TRBV29-1 and TRBJ1-4 gives the whole variable domain SAVISQKPSRDICQRGTSLTIQCQVDSQVTMMFWYRQQPGQSLTLIATANQGSEATYESGFVIDKFPISRPNLTFSTLTVSNMSPEDSSIYLCSVQSNEKLFFGSGTQLSVL.

The chain uses TRBV25-1 and TRBJ2-5; D gene ambiguous. The CDR3 is made up of 17 amino acids. The V and J ends lost 2 bases and 1 base respectively, with 17 bases between them. Germline CDR1 MGHDK, CDR2 SYGVNS. The CDR3 sequence is CASSEEVCQASQETQYF. The CDR3 DNA reads as TGTGCCAGCAGTGAAGAGGTATGTCAAGCATCCCAAGAGACCCAGTACTTC.

CDR3: CATRTSGGAYPQYF. The CDR3 region has the DNA TGTGCCACCAGGACTAGCGGGGGGGCTTATCCGCAGTATTTT. This rearrangement joins TRBV15 to TRBJ2-3; 14 bases match TRBD2. The trim removed 6 bases at V and 10 bases at J, leaving 6 bases unmatched. Germline CDR1 is LNHNV and CDR2 is YYDKDF (reference sequence). This CDR3 is 14 amino acids long.

The V call is TRBV20-1, the J call TRBJ2-5; 11 nucleotides align to TRBD2. CDR1 is DFQATT and CDR2 is SNEGSKA in the germline V gene (reference sequence). The CDR3 runs to 15 residues. Unmatched junction bases numbered 6, after V lost 3 bases and J lost 3 bases. In DNA, the CDR3 is TGCAGTGCTAGTAGCGGGGGGGCCGGTAAAGAGACCCAGTACTTC. Protein product: CSASSGGAGKETQYF.

The CDR3 DNA is TGCAGTGCTAACAACCAAGAGACCCAGTACTTC. Translating gives CSANNQETQYF. This rearrangement joins TRBV20-1 to TRBJ2-5; unclear D gene. The V gene lost 4 bases and the J gene lost 0 bases, with 3 bases spanning the gap. Germline V gene lookup returns CDR1 DFQATT and CDR2 SNEGSKA (reference sequence). The CDR3 length is 11 residues.

The chain has TRBV7-8 and TRBJ1-1; the D gene is possibly TRBD1 (5 bases). Between the trimmed V and J ends, which lost 2 bases and 1 base, there was a span of 11 bases. The germline V gene has CDR1 SGHVS and CDR2 FQNEAQ. The CDR3 is 15 residues long. CDR3 sequence reads: CASSLRRGTNTEAFF. CDR3 nucleotides: TGTGCCAGCAGCTTACGTCGGGGGACGAACACTGAAGCTTTCTTT.

The sample holds one count of this clone. The rearrangement uses TRBV5-1 and TRBJ2-5, with D possibly being TRBD2 (6 bases). The CDR3 has 15 amino acids. CDR1 and CDR2 (germline): SGHRS, YFSETQ. The V end lost 3 bases, the J end lost 5 bases, and 17 bases lay between the germline ends. The CDR3 sequence is CASSSDPGRGETQYF. The DNA for the CDR3 is TGCGCCAGCAGCTCTGACCCGGGACGGGGGGAGACCCAGTACTTC. Full variable domain (outside the CDR3, taken from reference TRBV5-1 and TRBJ2-5): KAGVTQTPRYLIKTRGQQVTLSCSPISGHRSVSWYQQTPGQGLQFLFEYFSETQRNKGNFPGRFSGRQFSNSRSEMNVSTLELGDSALYLCASSSDPGRGETQYFGPGTRLLVL.

J is TRBJ1-1 and V is TRBV4-1; the D is unclear. Trimming cost V 1 base and J 1 base, with 13 bases left between them. Germline V gene sequence: CDR1 MGHRA, CDR2 YSYEKL. The length of the CDR3 is 16 residues. CDR3 sequence reads: CASSQVLWEKNTEAFF. For the CDR3, the DNA is TGCGCCAGCAGCCAAGTGTTATGGGAGAAGAACACTGAAGCTTTCTTT.

The V and J genes are TRBV5-4 and TRBJ1-1, with 11 bases fitting TRBD1. The CDR3 covers 14 residues. Losses at the gene ends were 1 base for V and 8 bases for J; bases not matched to a gene: 4. Germline values: CDR1 SGHNT, CDR2 YYREEE (reference sequence). CDR3 coding DNA: TGTGCCAGCAGCTTGATGGGACAGGGGGTAGAAGCTTTCTTT. Translation gives CASSLMGQGVEAFF.

The chain couples TRBV7-2 to TRBJ1-1, with no clear D. The CDR3 loop spans 11 amino acids. Germline V lookup: CDR1 SGHTA, CDR2 FQGNSA. Trimming removed 9 bases at V and 4 bases at J, with 9 bases between. The CDR3 sequence: CARRSGTEAFF. CDR3 DNA sequence: TGTGCCAGGAGGTCGGGCACTGAAGCTTTCTTT.

The rearrangement joins TRBV9 to TRBJ1-3; D is undetermined. Germline assignment: CDR1 SGDLS and CDR2 YYNGEE. The V end was cut by 0 bases, the J end by 4 bases, with 8 bases between. The CDR3 extends over 14 amino acids. CDR3 region: CASSVERAGNTIYF. The CDR3 DNA is TGTGCCAGCAGCGTAGAGAGGGCCGGAAACACCATATATTTT.

The chain carries TRBV6-2 or TRBV6-3 and TRBJ2-5; D is uncertain. The CDR3 sequence is 15 residues long. The ends were cut back, 4 bases at V and 5 bases at J, with 17 bases in the middle. Per the germline V gene, CDR1 is MNHEY and CDR2 is SVGEGT. CDR3 sequence (DNA): TGTGCCAGCAGTTCCGTCTCGAGTGGTTGGGAGACCCAGTACTTC. Translated: CASSSVSSGWETQYF.

The rearrangement uses TRBV10-1 and TRBJ2-5; D uncertain. V was pared by 0 bases and J by 0 bases, with 5 bases between. CDR1 and CDR2 from the germline V gene are WNHNN and SYGVQD (reference sequence). The length of the CDR3 is 14 residues. CDR3 nucleotides: TGCGCCAGCAGTGAGTCTGAGTACCAAGAGACCCAGTACTTC. As protein: CASSESEYQETQYF.

The chain couples TRBV20-1 to TRBJ1-6; no definite D call. This CDR3 comprises 15 residues. Germline V gene sequence: CDR1 DFQATT, CDR2 SNEGSKA (reference sequence). Between the trimmed V and J ends, which lost 3 bases and 0 bases, there was a span of 9 bases. The CDR3 DNA reads as TGCAGTGCTAGTGTAGGGAGCTCCTATAATTCACCCCTCCACTTT. Protein: CSASVGSSYNSPLHF.

This clone showed up just once. The V call is TRBV4-1, the J call TRBJ1-4; D is uncertain. Per the germline V gene, CDR1 is MGHRA and CDR2 is YSYEKL. This CDR3 is 15 amino acids long. Between the trimmed V and J ends, which lost 0 bases and 7 bases, there was a span of 12 bases. The CDR3 region has the DNA TGCGCCAGCAGCCAAGACATAAGGAGGAGTGAAAAACTGTTTTTT. This sequence encodes CASSQDIRRSEKLFF.

The chain combines TRBV2 with TRBJ2-3; 7 nucleotides agree with TRBD1. CDR1 is SNHLY, CDR2 FYNNEI, per germline. V shed 6 bases, J shed 5 bases, and the junction held 8 bases outside the gene matches. The CDR3 length is 14 residues. The CDR3 region is CASSRSNRGDTQYF. For the CDR3, the DNA is TGTGCCAGCAGCCGTTCAAACAGGGGAGATACGCAGTATTTT.

In this sample, this clone turned up a few times. The chain links TRBV7-6 to TRBJ2-7, with D perhaps TRBD1 (6 bases). The CDR3 is 15 residues long. Trimming stripped 5 bases from V and 6 bases from J, with 20 bases between. Per the germline V gene, CDR1 is SGHVS and CDR2 is FNYEAQ. CDR3 residues: CASSALLGHGGEQYF. The CDR3 nucleotides are TGTGCCAGCAGCGCACTCTTGGGACATGGGGGCGAGCAGTACTTC.

The V call is TRBV7-2, the J call TRBJ1-1; no reliable D call. Germline V gives CDR1 SGHTA, CDR2 FQGNSA. Trimming left V 2 bases short and J 6 bases short, with 10 bases between. The CDR3 totals 13 residues. The CDR3 protein is CASSLTRVAEAFF. DNA of the CDR3: TGTGCCAGCAGCTTAACGAGGGTTGCTGAAGCTTTCTTT.

This rearrangement joins TRBV15 to TRBJ1-5; D might be TRBD1 (6 bases). CDR1 and CDR2 from the germline V gene are LNHNV and YYDKDF (reference sequence). V lost 1 base, J lost 4 bases, and 14 bases lay in between. CDR3 length: 16 amino acids. CDR3 sequence (DNA): TGTGCCACCAGCAGAGCGGGGGGCGGTGGAAATCAGCCCCAGCATTTT. Its protein product is CATSRAGGGGNQPQHF. Complete variable domain (other parts from reference TRBV15 and TRBJ1-5): DAMVIQNPRYQVTQFGKPVTLSCSQTLNHNVMYWYQQKSSQAPKLLFHYYDKDFNNEADTPDNFQSRRPNTSFCFLDIRSPGLGDTAMYLCATSRAGGGGNQPQHFGDGTRLSIL.

The chain employs TRBV30 and TRBJ2-7, with 7 nucleotides matching TRBD1. Germline-derived CDR1 and CDR2 are GTSNPN and SVGIG (reference sequence). V lost 0 bases, J lost 11 bases, and 4 bases stayed unmatched. The CDR3 contains 11 residues. CDR3 protein: CAWSVQGIKYF. CDR3 nucleotides: TGTGCCTGGAGTGTACAGGGGATCAAGTACTTC.

J is TRBJ1-2 and V is TRBV5-4; D not certain. V lost 5 bases to trimming and J lost 8 bases, with 19 bases between them. The CDR3 length is 14 residues. The germline gives CDR1 SGHNT, CDR2 YYREEE (reference sequence). CDR3 DNA sequence: TGTGCCAGCAGAGCGATGGGTCATTCTGGGGGCTACACCTTC. Residues: CASRAMGHSGGYTF.

The genes are TRBV5-1 and TRBJ2-3, with a possible D match to TRBD1 (5 bases). The V gene's germline CDR1 is SGHRS and CDR2 YFSETQ. With 0 bases removed from V and 0 bases from J, the gap between germline ends came to 11 bases. The CDR3 covers 16 residues. This CDR3 is CASSLVTTASTDTQYF. The CDR3 DNA sequence: TGCGCCAGCAGCTTGGTTACGACAGCTAGCACAGATACGCAGTATTTT.

The genes are TRBV14 and TRBJ2-2; 11 nucleotides align to TRBD1. The CDR3 extends over 15 amino acids. V shed 4 bases, J shed 3 bases, and the junction held 1 base outside the gene matches. Germline-derived CDR1 and CDR2 are SGHDN and FVKESK. CDR3 amino acids: CASSRDRGYTGELFF. Written as DNA, the CDR3 is TGTGCCAGCAGCCGGGACAGGGGGTACACCGGGGAGCTGTTTTTT. Filled out from reference TRBV14 and TRBJ2-2, the complete variable domain reads EAGVTQFPSHSVIEKGQTVTLRCDPISGHDNLYWYRRVMGKEIKFLLHFVKESKQDESGMPNNRFLAERTGGTYSTLKVQPAELEDSGVYFCASSRDRGYTGELFFGEGSRLTVL.